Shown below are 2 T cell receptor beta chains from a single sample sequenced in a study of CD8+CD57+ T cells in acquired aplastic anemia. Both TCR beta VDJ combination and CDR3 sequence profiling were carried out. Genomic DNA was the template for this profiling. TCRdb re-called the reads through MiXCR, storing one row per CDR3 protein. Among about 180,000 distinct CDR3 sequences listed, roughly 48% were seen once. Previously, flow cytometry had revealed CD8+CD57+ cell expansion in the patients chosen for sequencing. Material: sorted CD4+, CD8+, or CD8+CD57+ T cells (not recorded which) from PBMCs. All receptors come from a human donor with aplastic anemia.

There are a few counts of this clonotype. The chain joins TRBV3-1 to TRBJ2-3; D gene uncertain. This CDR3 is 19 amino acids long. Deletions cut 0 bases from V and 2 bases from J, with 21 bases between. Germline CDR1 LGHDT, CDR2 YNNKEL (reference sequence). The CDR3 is CASSQDRWPSSSTTDTQYF. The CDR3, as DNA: TGTGCCAGCAGCCAAGATAGGTGGCCCTCCTCATCCACCACAGATACGCAGTATTTT.

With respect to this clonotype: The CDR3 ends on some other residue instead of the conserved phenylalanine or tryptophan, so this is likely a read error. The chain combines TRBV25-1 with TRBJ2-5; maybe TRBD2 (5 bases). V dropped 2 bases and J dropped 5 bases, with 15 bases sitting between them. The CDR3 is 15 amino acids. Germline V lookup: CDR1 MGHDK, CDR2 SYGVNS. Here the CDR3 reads CASSETAGLAETQYS. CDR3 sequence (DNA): TGTGCCAGCAGTGAAACCGCGGGTCTGGCGGAGACCCAGTACTCC.